The 9 T cell receptor beta chains presented below share a single source sample, sequenced in a study of Ad26.COV2.S vaccination and SARS-CoV-2 variants (dated by TCRdb to the early 2020s). Read against the paper, the sample's treatment or condition label means: around 19 received Ad26.COV2.S at low or high dose, single or two shots; 5 received placebo; per-sample allocation not given. For vaccine and placebo recipients, repertoires were sequenced using samples collected on day 63 after the first injection. Library generation was performed with the immunoSEQ multiplex PCR assay. The table was pulled from immuneACCESS by TCRdb, which kept in-frame rearrangements only. Such tables lose some clones; where checked, under half of the loss comes from unresolved V genes, and the rest has no known cause. The sample profile shows about 440,000 clones; 87% of them were found once. The ten largest clones take up roughly 13% of the sample.

The source was peripheral blood, collected in a trial of Ad26.COV2.S vaccine versus placebo. The receptors derive from a person aged 18-65 years who received the Ad26.COV2.S COVID-19 vaccine or a placebo.

As regards this clone: Other nucleotide sequences in the sample specify the same CDR3. The chain couples TRBV18 to TRBJ1-1; D perhaps matches TRBD1 (6 bases). CDR1 and CDR2 from the germline V gene are KGHSH and LQKENI. Trimming pared 3 bases from V and 1 base from J, leaving 12 bases between. This CDR3 contains 15 residues. The CDR3, as DNA: TGTGCCAGCTCACCCCGGACAGAAAGGAACACTGAAGCTTTCTTT. The encoded protein is CASSPRTERNTEAFF.

The genes are TRBV19 and TRBJ1-2; D gene unclear. Trimming cost V 7 bases and J 3 bases, with 12 bases left between them. The CDR3 runs 13 residues. Germline values: CDR1 LNHDA, CDR2 SQIVND (reference sequence). CDR3 protein: CASNSLRDYGYTF. The CDR3 bases are TGTGCCAGTAACTCCCTCCGAGACTATGGCTACACCTTC.

The chain employs TRBV4-1 and TRBJ2-3, with 8 bases lining up with TRBD2. V lost 0 bases and J lost 5; bases outside the gene matches: 13. The V gene's germline CDR1 is MGHRA and CDR2 YSYEKL. The CDR3 extends over 18 amino acids. This chain's CDR3 is CASSQDPGGAGAGDTQYF. CDR3 coding DNA: TGCGCCAGCAGCCAAGACCCCGGGGGAGCGGGAGCCGGAGATACGCAGTATTTT.

The rearrangement links TRBV7-3 to TRBJ2-5; D perhaps matches TRBD1 (5 bases). The germline gives CDR1 SGHTA, CDR2 FQGTGA. The V gene lost 5 bases and the J gene lost 5 bases, with 12 bases spanning the gap. The CDR3 spans 13 residues. The CDR3 region is CASSKGVGETQYF. The CDR3 DNA follows: TGTGCCAGCAGCAAAGGGGTTGGGGAGACCCAGTACTTC. Drawing the rest from reference TRBV7-3 and TRBJ2-5, the complete variable domain is GAGVSQTPSNKVTEKGKYVELRCDPISGHTALYWYRQSLGQGPEFLIYFQGTGAADDSGLPNDRFFAVRPEGSVSTLKIQRTERGDSAVYLCASSKGVGETQYFGPGTRLLVL.

For this clone: Other DNA sequences from this sample encode an identical CDR3 as well. The chain joins TRBV28 to TRBJ1-1; 7 nucleotides align to TRBD1. Germline CDR1 reads MDHEN; CDR2 reads SYDVKM. The CDR3 totals 14 residues. The V and J ends lost 5 bases and 4 bases, in that order; junction bases with no gene match: 7. The CDR3 DNA is TGTGCCAGCAGTCCAGGGGGTTTGGGCACTGAAGCTTTCTTT. Protein: CASSPGGLGTEAFF. Looking up the rest from reference TRBV28 and TRBJ1-1 gives the full variable domain: DVKVTQSSRYLVKRTGEKVFLECVQDMDHENMFWYRQDPGLGLRLIYFSYDVKMKEKGDIPEGYSVSREKKERFSLILESASTNQTSMYLCASSPGGLGTEAFFGQGTRLTVV.

The chain couples TRBV28 to TRBJ2-7; the D gene could be TRBD1 or TRBD2 (5 bases each). This CDR3 spans 15 amino acids. Germline CDR1 and CDR2: MDHEN and SYDVKM. V gave up 7 bases and J gave up 6 bases, with 22 bases separating them. The CDR3 sequence is CASIDPGRTPGEQYF. The CDR3 region has the DNA TGTGCCAGCATCGACCCGGGGCGAACGCCGGGCGAGCAGTACTTC.

The rearrangement uses TRBV18 and TRBJ2-5; 8 bases align to TRBD1. Per the germline V gene, CDR1 is KGHSH and CDR2 is LQKENI. Germline trimming cut 4 bases from V and 6 bases from J; bases unmatched to any gene: 13. The CDR3 has 16 amino acids. The CDR3 spells CASSHTTGAAVKTQYF. CDR3 sequence (DNA): TGTGCCAGCTCACACACGACAGGGGCCGCCGTTAAGACCCAGTACTTC.

The chain's CDR3 is CASSSLGLAGAEETQYF. The CDR3 DNA reads TGTGCCAGCAGTTCCCTCGGACTAGCGGGGGCGGAAGAGACCCAGTACTTC. This rearrangement joins TRBV27 to TRBJ2-5, with 13 bases that match TRBD2. The CDR3 is 17 residues long. V lost 4 bases and J lost 3; bases outside the gene matches: 8. CDR1 and CDR2 (germline): MNHEY, SMNVEV (reference sequence).

This clone came up once. The V gene is TRBV6-6, the J gene TRBJ2-7; D perhaps matches TRBD1 (5 bases). Germline CDR1 reads MNHNY; CDR2 reads SVGAGI (reference sequence). V shed 4 bases and J shed 3 bases, with 10 bases lying between them. CDR3 length equals 13 residues. CDR3 in amino acids: CASSWPGNYEQYF. The DNA for the CDR3 is TGTGCCAGCAGTTGGCCAGGGAACTACGAGCAGTACTTC.